This paragraph reports one TCR beta chain. V lost 3 bases and J lost 0, with 12 bases in between. Germline V gives CDR1 SNHLY, CDR2 FYNNEI. CDR3 length: 15 amino acids. Authors' processing steps: By means of reference gene primer amplification, nucleated cell counts were estimated. TCRdb keeps only in-frame clones here, not all; method: immunoSEQ multiplex PCR. That table supplies the V and J calls and clone size; D and trimming were determined from the DNA. The sample has 110,000 to 150,000 clones; 80% to 85% are singletons. The sample originates from a study of blood T cell repertoires in COVID-19. The receptor was derived from an elderly woman with acute or convalescent COVID-19. Sequencing used peripheral blood. V gene TRBV2 combines with J gene TRBJ2-7; a weak D match, TRBD1 (5 bases). CDR3 protein: CASSEGPGSSYEQYF. The CDR3 DNA reads TGTGCCAGCAGTGAGGGGCCGGGTAGCTCCTACGAGCAGTACTTC. The complete variable domain, with remaining parts taken from reference TRBV2 and TRBJ2-7, reads EPEVTQTPSHQVTQMGQEVILRCVPISNHLYFYWYRQILGQKVEFLVSFYNNEISEKSEIFDDQFSVERPDGSNFTLKIRSTKLEDSAMYFCASSEGPGSSYEQYFGPGTRLTVT.